Following are 3 T cell receptor beta chains from one sample sequenced in a study of cytomegalovirus exposure and HLA in healthy donors. Amplification used 60 Vbeta primers and 13 Jbeta primers. Clones were sequenced by immunoSEQ multiplex PCR, and TCRdb holds only the in-frame ones, with some missing. The sample has tens of thousands of clones, approximately 90% seen once; the top ten hold more than 9.5%. Sequenced: PBMCs. The receptor source for this set is a woman between 35 and 50 years old in good health and CMV-seropositive.

The chain joins TRBV6-5 to TRBJ2-4, with D possibly TRBD1 on 5 matching bases. The CDR3 extends over 14 amino acids. The V end was cut by 4 bases, the J end by 8 bases, with 15 bases between. Germline CDR1 MNHEY, CDR2 SVGAGI. The CDR3 is CASSWLQGRDIQYF. CDR3 sequence (DNA): TGTGCCAGCAGTTGGCTCCAGGGTCGGGACATTCAGTACTTC.

The chain recombines TRBV14 with TRBJ2-1, with 8 positions matching TRBD2. CDR3 length equals 18 residues. Per the germline V gene, CDR1 is SGHDN and CDR2 is FVKESK. J gave up 3 bases and V 2 bases, and 12 bases lay outside the gene matches. The CDR3 is CASSQQRGVAGIYNEQFF. Written as DNA, the CDR3 is TGTGCCAGCAGCCAACAACGAGGGGTAGCGGGGATCTACAATGAGCAGTTCTTC.

This rearrangement joins TRBV6-1 to TRBJ2-7; perhaps TRBD2 as D (6 bases). Germline assignment: CDR1 MNHNS and CDR2 SASEGT. V dropped 5 bases and J dropped 0 bases, with 14 bases sitting between them. The CDR3 spans 15 residues. CDR3 amino acids: CASSPWRGASYEQYF. DNA of the CDR3: TGTGCCAGCAGTCCCTGGAGGGGAGCCTCCTACGAGCAGTACTTC.